The clone carrying this T cell receptor (beta chain) was seen many times. Its cognate antigen is unknown. CDR3 length: 13 amino acids. Germline V CDR1 and CDR2: MDHEN, SYDVKM. V trimming: 4 bases; J trimming: 4 bases; junction bases outside the gene matches: 3. This entry belongs to a study of T cells in Graves' hyperthyroidism and ophthalmopathy. Amplification of TCR beta CDR3 regions was performed using RNA transcripts as template. TCR CDR3 regions were first amplified by RT-PCR with HTBI primers. Each CDR3 protein gets one entry after TCRdb re-called the multiplex PCR reads with MiXCR. The table shows over 450,000 distinct CDR3 sequences, with around an eighth occurring only once. When ophthalmopathy did not progress within 18 months, Graves' hyperthyroidism was considered stable. Extraction of PBMCs used approximately 10 ml of fresh peripheral blood. Findings of the study overall: Most thyroid clonotypes with frequency above 0.001 were detected in blood.

This TCR was recovered from a young woman with Graves' hyperthyroidism. The sample taken for sequencing was blood. The chain uses TRBV28 and TRBJ1-2; 7 bases agree with TRBD1. The CDR3 DNA reads as TGTGCCAGCAGTTCGGGACAGACCTATGGCTACACCTTC. Its translation is CASSSGQTYGYTF.